The rows below give T cell receptor beta chains drawn from one sample of a study of metastatic and nonmetastatic thyroid tumors. With MiXCR, TCRdb reprocessed the PCR reads. This table has roughly 20,000 clones, over 20% appearing once. What was sequenced was adjacent normal tissue. These receptor sequences come from a female donor with papillary thyroid cancer or a benign thyroid nodule (not recorded which). Some clones in this sample may be carry-over from other donors' samples. CDR3s include the opening cysteine and the closing phenylalanine or tryptophan. D genes are given only for firm matches. The size of a clone is reported for some rows only, either as once, few or many, or as a class for expanded clones.

v_call: TRBV2; d_call: TRBD1; clone_size: few; j_call: TRBJ2-1; cdr3_aa: CASHGQGAREQFF; cdr3_nt: TGTGCCAGCCACGGGCAGGGGGCGCGTGAGCAGTTCTTC
v_call: TRBV28; d_call: TRBD2; clone_size: medium-sized; j_call: TRBJ2-1; cdr3_aa: CASRPSGRALVYNEQFF; cdr3_nt: TGTGCCAGCAGACCAAGCGGGAGGGCCCTGGTCTACAATGAGCAGTTCTTC
v_call: TRBV28; d_call: TRBD1; clone_size: medium-sized; j_call: TRBJ2-5; cdr3_aa: CASSPRQGALETQYF; cdr3_nt: TGTGCCAGCAGTCCGAGACAGGGCGCGTTGGAGACCCAGTACTTC
v_call: TRBV28; d_call: TRBD1; clone_size: few; j_call: TRBJ2-7; cdr3_aa: CAIPDRASYEQYF; cdr3_nt: TGTGCCATCCCAGACAGGGCTTCCTACGAGCAGTACTTC
v_call: TRBV30; d_call: TRBD2; clone_size: NA; j_call: TRBJ2-3; cdr3_aa: CAWSVGAGDTQYF; cdr3_nt: TGTGCCTGGAGTGTTGGGGCGGGAGACACGCAGTATTTT
v_call: TRBV12-3/TRBV12-4; d_call: NA; clone_size: NA; j_call: TRBJ2-2; cdr3_aa: CASSLEVGELFF; cdr3_nt: TGTGCCAGCAGTTTAGAAGTTGGGGAGCTGTTTTTT
v_call: TRBV12-3/TRBV12-4; d_call: NA; clone_size: few; j_call: TRBJ1-6; cdr3_aa: CASSSYTGYNSPLHF; cdr3_nt: TGTGCCAGCAGTTCCTACACAGGGTATAATTCACCCCTCCACTTT
v_call: TRBV24-1; d_call: NA; clone_size: few; j_call: TRBJ2-2; cdr3_aa: CATSDLVTDTGELFF; cdr3_nt: TGTGCCACCAGTGATTTGGTGACAGACACCGGGGAGCTGTTTTTT
v_call: TRBV11-2; d_call: NA; clone_size: few; j_call: TRBJ2-7; cdr3_aa: CASSLDPSSYEQYF; cdr3_nt: TGTGCCAGCAGCTTGGACCCTAGCTCCTACGAGCAGTACTTC
v_call: TRBV3-1; d_call: NA; clone_size: NA; j_call: TRBJ2-1; cdr3_aa: CASSQDPSGFNEQFF; cdr3_nt: TGTGCCAGCAGCCAAGACCCTTCGGGTTTTAATGAGCAGTTCTTC
v_call: TRBV20-1; d_call: NA; clone_size: many; j_call: TRBJ2-3; cdr3_aa: CSARRGDLLVTDTQYF; cdr3_nt: TGCAGTGCTAGGAGGGGGGACCTACTAGTAACAGATACGCAGTATTTT
v_call: TRBV2; d_call: TRBD1; clone_size: few; j_call: TRBJ2-7; cdr3_aa: CASGGRQGRYEQYF; cdr3_nt: TGTGCCAGCGGGGGCAGACAGGGACGCTACGAGCAGTACTTC
v_call: TRBV11-1; d_call: TRBD2; clone_size: NA; j_call: TRBJ2-1; cdr3_aa: CASSPRLAGGYNEQFF; cdr3_nt: TGTGCCAGCAGTCCCAGACTAGCGGGAGGGTACAATGAGCAGTTCTTC
v_call: TRBV28; d_call: NA; clone_size: medium-sized; j_call: TRBJ2-1; cdr3_aa: CASPPRGRVSYNEQFF; cdr3_nt: TGTGCCAGCCCCCCTCGGGGGCGGGTATCCTACAATGAGCAGTTCTTC
v_call: TRBV7-2; d_call: NA; clone_size: medium-sized; j_call: TRBJ1-1; cdr3_aa: CASSLDGSEAFF; cdr3_nt: TGTGCCAGCAGCTTAGATGGCTCCGAAGCTTTCTTT
v_call: TRBV5-1; d_call: TRBD1; clone_size: NA; j_call: TRBJ1-5; cdr3_aa: CASSPDRGNQPQHF; cdr3_nt: TGCGCCAGCAGCCCGGACAGGGGGAATCAGCCCCAGCATTTT
v_call: TRBV12-3/TRBV12-4; d_call: NA; clone_size: NA; j_call: TRBJ2-1; cdr3_aa: CASSLVVEQFF; cdr3_nt: TGTGCCAGCAGTTTAGTTGTTGAGCAGTTCTTC
v_call: TRBV19; d_call: TRBD2; clone_size: few; j_call: TRBJ2-1; cdr3_aa: CASSGGAFYEQFF; cdr3_nt: TGTGCCAGTAGCGGGGGGGCCTTTTATGAGCAGTTCTTC
v_call: TRBV12-3/TRBV12-4; d_call: NA; clone_size: NA; j_call: TRBJ2-3; cdr3_aa: CASSYGLVNAQYF; cdr3_nt: TGTGCCAGCAGCTATGGTCTAGTAAATGCGCAGTATTTT
v_call: TRBV5-1; d_call: NA; clone_size: NA; j_call: TRBJ2-1; cdr3_aa: CASSELGEQFF; cdr3_nt: TGCGCCAGCAGCGAGCTCGGGGAACAGTTCTTC
v_call: TRBV10-3; d_call: NA; clone_size: few; j_call: TRBJ1-2; cdr3_aa: CAVITAGYGYAF; cdr3_nt: TGTGCCGTTATTACCGCAGGATATGGCTACGCCTTC
v_call: TRBV11-3; d_call: NA; clone_size: medium-sized; j_call: TRBJ2-1; cdr3_aa: CASSVGMGYEQFF; cdr3_nt: TGTGCCAGCAGCGTGGGGATGGGTTATGAGCAGTTCTTC
v_call: TRBV6-1; d_call: NA; clone_size: large; j_call: TRBJ2-1; cdr3_aa: CASSFWGIGNNEQFF; cdr3_nt: TGTGCCAGCAGTTTTTGGGGAATTGGGAACAATGAGCAGTTCTTC
v_call: TRBV6-1; d_call: NA; clone_size: NA; j_call: TRBJ2-1; cdr3_aa: CASCLCGGLNEQFF; cdr3_nt: TGTGCCAGCTGTCTTTGCGGAGGCCTCAATGAGCAGTTCTTC
v_call: TRBV6-5; d_call: TRBD2; clone_size: NA; j_call: TRBJ2-1; cdr3_aa: CASSYFRTSGIINEQFF; cdr3_nt: TGTGCCAGCAGTTACTTCCGAACTAGCGGGATTATTAATGAGCAGTTCTTC
v_call: TRBV7-3; d_call: TRBD2; clone_size: many; j_call: TRBJ2-1; cdr3_aa: CASSFLAGEDEQFF; cdr3_nt: TGTGCCAGCAGCTTTCTAGCGGGAGAAGATGAGCAGTTCTTC
v_call: TRBV27; d_call: TRBD1; clone_size: NA; j_call: TRBJ2-7; cdr3_aa: CASSSYFVGTGKGNSYEQYF; cdr3_nt: TGTGCCAGCAGTTCTTACTTTGTCGGGACAGGGAAAGGAAACTCCTACGAGCAGTACTTC
v_call: TRBV5-1; d_call: NA; clone_size: many; j_call: TRBJ1-2; cdr3_aa: CASSSGGGSGYTF; cdr3_nt: TGCGCCAGCAGCTCTGGCGGAGGGTCCGGCTACACCTTC
v_call: TRBV6-1; d_call: NA; clone_size: few; j_call: TRBJ1-5; cdr3_aa: CASRTGMAGQPQHF; cdr3_nt: TGTGCCAGCAGGACGGGGATGGCCGGGCAGCCCCAGCATTTT
v_call: TRBV7-9; d_call: NA; clone_size: NA; j_call: TRBJ1-1; cdr3_aa: CAAVLGGGLNTEAFF; cdr3_nt: TGTGCCGCAGTACTCGGAGGGGGTTTGAACACTGAAGCTTTCTTT
v_call: TRBV19; d_call: NA; clone_size: medium-sized; j_call: TRBJ2-3; cdr3_aa: CASSIVSGGTDTQYF; cdr3_nt: TGTGCCAGTAGTATTGTTAGCGGAGGCACAGATACGCAGTATTTT
v_call: TRBV6-1; d_call: NA; clone_size: NA; j_call: TRBJ2-4; cdr3_aa: CASSESGRKNTQYF; cdr3_nt: TGTGCCAGCAGTGAATCAGGGAGGAAAAACACTCAGTACTTC
v_call: TRBV9; d_call: TRBD1; clone_size: many; j_call: TRBJ2-5; cdr3_aa: CASSVATGTDYQETQYF; cdr3_nt: TGTGCCAGCAGCGTAGCTACGGGGACAGACTACCAAGAGACCCAGTACTTC
v_call: TRBV27; d_call: TRBD2; clone_size: few; j_call: TRBJ2-1; cdr3_aa: CASRREGFYNEQFF; cdr3_nt: TGTGCCAGCAGGCGGGAGGGTTTCTACAATGAGCAGTTCTTC
v_call: TRBV20-1; d_call: TRBD2; clone_size: many; j_call: TRBJ2-5; cdr3_aa: CSATTSGRPAETQYF; cdr3_nt: TGCAGTGCCACCACTAGCGGGAGGCCAGCCGAGACCCAGTACTTC
v_call: TRBV6-1; d_call: NA; clone_size: NA; j_call: TRBJ1-3; cdr3_aa: CASRPSVSGNTIYF; cdr3_nt: TGTGCCAGCAGACCCAGTGTCTCTGGAAACACCATATATTTT
v_call: TRBV30; d_call: NA; clone_size: NA; j_call: TRBJ1-2; cdr3_aa: CAWKPGGLGNYGYTF; cdr3_nt: TGTGCCTGGAAACCGGGGGGGTTGGGAAACTATGGCTACACCTTC
v_call: TRBV5-6; d_call: TRBD1; clone_size: NA; j_call: TRBJ2-2; cdr3_aa: CASSGDRGRYNGELFF; cdr3_nt: TGTGCCAGCAGCGGAGACAGGGGGCGTTACAACGGGGAGCTGTTTTTT
v_call: TRBV11-1; d_call: TRBD1; clone_size: NA; j_call: TRBJ1-3; cdr3_aa: CASSAYRGFSYGNTIYF; cdr3_nt: TGTGCCAGCAGTGCATACAGGGGTTTCTCGTATGGAAACACCATATATTTT
v_call: TRBV19; d_call: TRBD2; clone_size: medium-sized; j_call: TRBJ2-2; cdr3_aa: CATSSGRIAGELFF; cdr3_nt: TGTGCCACCTCTAGCGGGAGAATTGCCGGGGAGCTGTTTTTT
v_call: TRBV27; d_call: NA; clone_size: NA; j_call: TRBJ2-7; cdr3_aa: CASIPAGSSARYYEQYF; cdr3_nt: TGTGCCAGCATACCGGCGGGGTCTAGCGCCAGGTACTACGAGCAGTACTTC
v_call: TRBV7-9; d_call: NA; clone_size: NA; j_call: TRBJ2-7; cdr3_aa: CASSWDLSYEQYF; cdr3_nt: TGTGCCAGCAGCTGGGATCTCTCCTACGAGCAGTACTTC
v_call: TRBV6-2/TRBV6-3; d_call: TRBD2; clone_size: many; j_call: TRBJ2-1; cdr3_aa: CASSYPTSGVYNEQFF; cdr3_nt: TGTGCCAGCAGTTATCCCACTAGCGGGGTCTACAATGAGCAGTTCTTC
v_call: TRBV9; d_call: NA; clone_size: many; j_call: TRBJ2-1; cdr3_aa: CASSVDEGGYNEQFF; cdr3_nt: TGTGCCAGCAGCGTAGACGAGGGCGGCTACAATGAGCAGTTCTTC
v_call: TRBV5-6; d_call: TRBD2; clone_size: NA; j_call: TRBJ2-7; cdr3_aa: CASSLAGSGRAYGEQYF; cdr3_nt: TGTGCCAGCAGCTTGGCCGGAAGCGGGAGGGCCTACGGCGAGCAGTACTTC
v_call: TRBV28; d_call: TRBD1; clone_size: NA; j_call: TRBJ1-3; cdr3_aa: CASTDRQGEYTIYF; cdr3_nt: TGTGCCAGCACCGACCGACAGGGGGAATACACCATATATTTT
v_call: TRBV4-1; d_call: TRBD1; clone_size: many; j_call: TRBJ1-1; cdr3_aa: CASSQGQGESEAFF; cdr3_nt: TGCGCCAGCAGCCAAGGACAGGGGGAGTCTGAAGCTTTCTTT
v_call: TRBV11-2; d_call: NA; clone_size: once; j_call: TRBJ1-2; cdr3_aa: CASSLNRDYGYTF; cdr3_nt: TGTGCCAGCAGCCTCAACAGGGATTATGGCTACACCTTC
v_call: TRBV28; d_call: NA; clone_size: few; j_call: TRBJ1-2; cdr3_aa: CASSSWRRTEPYGYTF; cdr3_nt: TGTGCCAGCAGCTCTTGGCGCAGGACGGAACCCTATGGCTACACCTTC
v_call: TRBV15; d_call: TRBD2; clone_size: NA; j_call: TRBJ2-7; cdr3_aa: CATSREGLNGRANDEQYF; cdr3_nt: TGTGCCACCAGCAGAGAAGGCCTGAACGGGAGGGCCAACGACGAGCAGTACTTC
v_call: TRBV18; d_call: NA; clone_size: NA; j_call: TRBJ1-2; cdr3_aa: CASSPPNGWLGSGYTF; cdr3_nt: TGTGCCAGCTCACCACCGAATGGGTGGCTCGGATCTGGCTACACCTTC
v_call: TRBV15; d_call: TRBD1; clone_size: NA; j_call: TRBJ1-5; cdr3_aa: CVTSRGGGTGSNQPQHF; cdr3_nt: TGTGTCACCAGCAGAGGCGGGGGGACAGGGAGTAATCAGCCCCAGCATTTT
v_call: TRBV11-3; d_call: TRBD1; clone_size: NA; j_call: TRBJ2-7; cdr3_aa: CASSSRDSAYEQYF; cdr3_nt: TGTGCCAGCAGTAGCCGGGACAGTGCCTACGAGCAGTACTTC
v_call: TRBV6-1; d_call: NA; clone_size: NA; j_call: TRBJ1-5; cdr3_aa: CASSEGGGSGSRQPQHF; cdr3_nt: TGTGCCAGCAGTGAAGGTGGGGGGAGCGGGTCTAGACAGCCCCAGCATTTT
v_call: TRBV7-9; d_call: NA; clone_size: once; j_call: TRBJ2-3; cdr3_aa: CASSLAMVDTQYF; cdr3_nt: TGTGCCAGCAGCTTAGCGATGGTGGATACTCAGTATTTT
v_call: TRBV6-2/TRBV6-3; d_call: NA; clone_size: NA; j_call: TRBJ2-3; cdr3_aa: CASSPLRDMQYF; cdr3_nt: TGTGCCAGCAGTCCCCTTCGGGATATGCAGTATTTT
v_call: TRBV6-1; d_call: NA; clone_size: few; j_call: TRBJ2-7; cdr3_aa: CASRAGGQVSYEQYF; cdr3_nt: TGTGCCAGCAGGGCGGGGGGACAGGTCTCCTACGAGCAGTACTTC
v_call: TRBV2; d_call: TRBD1; clone_size: NA; j_call: TRBJ1-2; cdr3_aa: CASTQGASYYGYTF; cdr3_nt: TGTGCCAGCACCCAGGGGGCCTCCTACTATGGCTACACCTTC
v_call: TRBV7-9; d_call: NA; clone_size: medium-sized; j_call: TRBJ2-7; cdr3_aa: CASSPGWSSGVTYEQYF; cdr3_nt: TGTGCCAGCAGCCCCGGGTGGAGTAGCGGAGTAACCTACGAGCAGTACTTC
v_call: TRBV6-2/TRBV6-3; d_call: NA; clone_size: NA; j_call: TRBJ1-2; cdr3_aa: CASSPGGNYGYTF; cdr3_nt: TGTGCCAGCAGTCCGGGTGGGAACTATGGCTACACCTTC